This T cell receptor (beta chain) came from a study of T cells after yellow fever vaccination. UMIs and a universal primer site were added when TCR cDNA was made by 5'RACE template switching. A single record per CDR3 protein comes from TCRdb applying MiXCR to the 5' RACE reads. The sample lists about 320,000 distinct CDR3 sequences, around 4.5% occurring once. Study-wide points: Just a small share of clonotypes turned up in the CD4 compartment as well as the CD8 compartment. Detected again after the booster were most primary-vaccination clones, at approximately 96% CD4 and more than 70% CD8.

This clonotype has more than one count but fewer than ten. The antigen is unknown. V lost 0 bases and J lost 5; bases outside the gene matches: 5. This CDR3 comprises 16 residues. CDR1 MNHEY and CDR2 SVGEGT come from the germline V gene. This receptor was identified in a man aged 18 to 30 who received the YFV17D yellow fever vaccine. The sample was PBMCs, taken 15 days after the yellow fever booster vaccination. The chain links TRBV6-2 or TRBV6-3 to TRBJ2-1; TRBD2 agrees at 9 bases. The CDR3 here is CASSYSGSGGHNEQFF. In nucleotides, the CDR3 is TGTGCCAGCAGTTACTCGGGTAGCGGGGGCCACAATGAGCAGTTCTTC.